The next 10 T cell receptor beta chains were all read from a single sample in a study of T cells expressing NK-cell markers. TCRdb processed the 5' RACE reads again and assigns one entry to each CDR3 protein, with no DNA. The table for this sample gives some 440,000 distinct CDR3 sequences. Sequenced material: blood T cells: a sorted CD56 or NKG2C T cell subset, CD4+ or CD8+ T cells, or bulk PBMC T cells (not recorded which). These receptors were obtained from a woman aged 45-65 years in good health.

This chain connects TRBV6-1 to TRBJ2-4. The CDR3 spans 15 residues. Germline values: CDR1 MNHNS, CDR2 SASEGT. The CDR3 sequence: CASSESVRAKNIQYF.

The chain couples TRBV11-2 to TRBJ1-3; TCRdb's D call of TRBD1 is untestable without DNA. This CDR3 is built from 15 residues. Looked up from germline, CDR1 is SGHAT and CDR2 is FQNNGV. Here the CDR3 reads CASSSYRDRRNTIYF.

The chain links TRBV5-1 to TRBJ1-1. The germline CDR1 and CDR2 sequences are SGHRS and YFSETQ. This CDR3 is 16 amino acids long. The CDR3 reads CASSLRQGSMNTEAFF.

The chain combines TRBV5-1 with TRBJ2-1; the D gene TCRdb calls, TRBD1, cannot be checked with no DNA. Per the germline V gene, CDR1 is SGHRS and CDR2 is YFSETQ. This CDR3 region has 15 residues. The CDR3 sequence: CASSLAWGRYNEQFF.

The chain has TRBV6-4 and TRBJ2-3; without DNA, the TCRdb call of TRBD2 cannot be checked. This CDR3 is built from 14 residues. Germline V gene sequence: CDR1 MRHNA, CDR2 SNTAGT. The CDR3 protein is CASSAGTAADTQYF.

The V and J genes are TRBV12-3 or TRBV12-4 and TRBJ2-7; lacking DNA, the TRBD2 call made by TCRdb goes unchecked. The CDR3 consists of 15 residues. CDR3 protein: CASSLTAGGSYEQYF.

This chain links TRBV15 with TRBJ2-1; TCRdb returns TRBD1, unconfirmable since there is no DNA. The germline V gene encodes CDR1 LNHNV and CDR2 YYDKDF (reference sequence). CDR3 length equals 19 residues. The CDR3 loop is CATSSRSGIGGNSYNEQFF.

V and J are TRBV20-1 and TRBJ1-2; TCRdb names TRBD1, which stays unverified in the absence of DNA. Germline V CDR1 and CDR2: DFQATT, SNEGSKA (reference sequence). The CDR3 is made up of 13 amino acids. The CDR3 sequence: CSAQAGQGIGYTF.

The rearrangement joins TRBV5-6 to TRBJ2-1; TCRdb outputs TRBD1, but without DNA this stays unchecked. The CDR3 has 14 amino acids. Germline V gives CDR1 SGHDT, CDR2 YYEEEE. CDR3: CASSLVRGVNEQFF.

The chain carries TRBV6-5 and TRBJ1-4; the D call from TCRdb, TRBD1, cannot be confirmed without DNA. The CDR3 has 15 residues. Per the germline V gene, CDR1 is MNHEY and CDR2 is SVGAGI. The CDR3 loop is CATTLRHGTNEKLFF.